The source of this T cell receptor beta chain is a study of CD8+ T cells in alopecia areata. The CDR3 runs 15 residues. Trimming cost V 0 bases and J 2 bases, with 10 bases left between them. Per the germline V gene, CDR1 is SGDLS and CDR2 is YYNGEE. Reverse transcribed after extraction, RNA yielded cDNA as the sequencing template. TCRdb's copy holds only in-frame clones and misses some; the assay was immunoSEQ multiplex PCR. The sample includes roughly 140,000 clones, 65% to 90% of them seen just once. The treatment was: oral pan-JAK inhibitor, 5-10 mg twice daily. Sequencing used CD8+ T cells sorted from blood, obtained at week 4, from a patient treated with tofacitinib. This chain connects TRBV9 to TRBJ2-3; D not certain. The clonotype comes from a human donor with alopecia areata. The CDR3 sequence is CASSVDDSSTDTQYF. In nucleotides, the CDR3 is TGTGCCAGCAGCGTAGATGATAGCTCCACAGATACGCAGTATTTT.